A single sample is the source of the 17 T cell receptor beta chains below, sequenced in a study of T cells after yellow fever vaccination. Each CDR3 protein is one row after TCRdb ran MiXCR on the 5' RACE reads. The sample has under 500,000 distinct CDR3 sequences; around a sixth are singletons. The source was PBMCs, collected before the yellow fever booster vaccination. The receptor source for this set is a man younger than 30 who received the YFV17D yellow fever vaccine.

The rearrangement uses TRBV12-3 or TRBV12-4 and TRBJ1-1, with 7 bases matching TRBD1. J lost 6 bases, V lost 6 bases, and 10 bases had no gene match. The CDR3 totals 14 residues. CDR3 loop: CASRIQQGSPEAFF. For the CDR3, the DNA is TGTGCCAGCAGAATACAACAGGGGTCGCCTGAAGCTTTCTTT.

The chain uses TRBV6-2 or TRBV6-3 and TRBJ2-3; D unclear. The CDR3 contains 13 residues. V was cut by 5 bases and J by 6 bases, with 12 bases left in between. CDR1 is MNHEY and CDR2 is SVGEGT in the germline V gene. CDR3 loop: CASSNYPADTQYF. Written as DNA, the CDR3 is TGTGCCAGCAGTAACTACCCCGCGGATACGCAGTATTTT.

This chain links TRBV5-6 with TRBJ2-5, with 10 bases that match TRBD1. The CDR3 contains 18 residues. With V trimmed by 0 bases and J by 5 bases, 13 bases remained unmatched. The germline gives CDR1 SGHDT, CDR2 YYEEEE. The CDR3 DNA sequence: TGTGCCAGCAGCTTGGGGCCACTGACAGGGGGCAGATGGGAGACCCAGTACTTC. Protein sequence: CASSLGPLTGGRWETQYF.

The chain couples TRBV27 to TRBJ2-5; 13 bases map to TRBD2. Trimming removed 2 bases from V and 5 bases from J; junction bases left unmatched: 11. The CDR3 length is 18 residues. In germline, CDR1 is MNHEY, CDR2 SMNVEV (reference sequence). CDR3 in DNA: TGTGCCAGCAGTTTAAAAGGGGGACTAGCGGGGTATGTGGAGACCCAGTACTTC. It yields the protein CASSLKGGLAGYVETQYF.

The chain recombines TRBV6-2 or TRBV6-3 with TRBJ2-7; 11 bases fit TRBD1. The CDR3 extends over 14 amino acids. Looked up from germline, CDR1 is MNHEY and CDR2 is SVGEGT. Trimming at V came to 7 bases and at J to 4 bases, leaving 6 bases not matched to a gene. CDR3 amino acids: CASKPGTGGYEQYV. As DNA, the CDR3 is TGTGCCAGCAAACCCGGGACAGGGGGATACGAGCAGTACGTC.

This clonotype was picked up a small number of times. The rearrangement joins TRBV6-1 to TRBJ1-1; 7 bases align to TRBD1. Germline values: CDR1 MNHNS, CDR2 SASEGT. CDR3 size: 13 residues. Losses at the gene ends were 4 bases for V and 11 bases for J; bases not matched to a gene: 10. In nucleotides, the CDR3 is TGTGCCAGCAGTGCCGAGACAGGGAGATGGGCTTTCTTT. This codes for CASSAETGRWAFF.

This chain uses TRBV20-1 with TRBJ1-1, with a weak D call TRBD1 (5 bases). Germline lookup yields CDR1 DFQATT and CDR2 SNEGSKA (reference sequence). Trimming shortened V by 4 bases and J by 7 bases, and 13 bases separated the two germline ends. The CDR3 spans 12 residues. The CDR3 sequence: CSATSRENEAFF. Here the CDR3 DNA reads TGCAGTGCTACAAGCAGGGAGAATGAAGCTTTCTTT.

This clonotype was seen ten or more times. This chain links TRBV10-3 with TRBJ2-2, with TRBD2 as a possible D gene (6 bases). CDR1 and CDR2 (germline): ENHRY, SYGVKD. The CDR3 has 14 amino acids. Trimming took off 3 bases at V and 4 bases at J, with 9 bases between the two ends. The CDR3 coding sequence is TGTGCCATCAGTGAACTAGCTAGCACCGGGGAGCTGTTTTTT. Its protein is CAISELASTGELFF.

This clonotype was seen a few times. V usage is TRBV5-1 and J usage is TRBJ2-3; tentatively, D is TRBD1 or TRBD2 (6 bases each). Trimming left V 4 bases short and J 0 bases short, with 21 bases between. CDR1 and CDR2 from the germline V gene are SGHRS and YFSETQ. This CDR3 is built from 18 residues. The CDR3 sequence: CASSHPQGLPSSTDTQYF. CDR3 sequence (DNA): TGCGCCAGCAGCCACCCACAGGGACTTCCCTCTAGCACAGATACGCAGTATTTT.

The chain carries TRBV9 and TRBJ1-5, with D tentatively TRBD1 (6 bases). Per germline, CDR1 SGDLS and CDR2 YYNGEE. The CDR3 is made up of 15 amino acids. V lost 7 bases and J 6 bases, leaving 20 bases between the germline ends. This chain's CDR3 is CASSFWGACSQPQHF. CDR3 DNA sequence: TGTGCCAGCTCCTTTTGGGGGGCATGTAGTCAGCCCCAGCATTTT.

The chain is built from TRBV7-2 and TRBJ2-5; D gene uncertain. The germline V gene has CDR1 SGHTA and CDR2 FQGNSA. The CDR3 is made up of 12 amino acids. The germline V and J ends were trimmed by 8 bases and 5 bases, with 12 bases remaining between them. CDR3 nucleotide sequence: TGTGCCAGCCAAGGGATAGGGGAGACCCAGTACTTC. It codes for CASQGIGETQYF.

This chain joins TRBV5-1 and TRBJ2-3, with 7 bases lining up with TRBD2. J was trimmed by 2 bases and V by 0 bases; bases with no gene match: 3. This CDR3 has 15 residues. Germline CDR1 reads SGHRS; CDR2 reads YFSETQ. Here the CDR3 DNA reads TGCGCCAGCAGCTTGGGGGACTACTACACAGATACGCAGTATTTT. This gives the protein CASSLGDYYTDTQYF.

V gene TRBV2 combines with J gene TRBJ1-5, with 7 positions matching TRBD1. CDR3 length: 15 amino acids. The germline V gene has CDR1 SNHLY and CDR2 FYNNEI. J lost 3 bases, V lost 2 bases, and 4 bases had no gene match. The CDR3 sequence: CASSEQGVPNQPQHF. CDR3 nucleotides: TGTGCCAGCAGTGAACAGGGGGTCCCCAATCAGCCCCAGCATTTT.

The chain recombines TRBV20-1 with TRBJ2-3; 9 bases map to TRBD2. J was trimmed by 1 base and V by 0 bases; bases with no gene match: 14. The CDR3 runs 19 residues. The germline V gene has CDR1 DFQATT and CDR2 SNEGSKA (reference sequence). The CDR3 DNA is TGCAGTGCTAGAGATTTTGGGGGTAATAGCGGGGGCCGCACAGATACGCAGTATTTT. Its translation: CSARDFGGNSGGRTDTQYF.

This clonotype was seen only a few times. The chain links TRBV6-5 to TRBJ2-2; D is perhaps TRBD2 (5 bases). V was clipped by 5 bases and J by 6 bases, with 19 bases between them. The CDR3 is made up of 16 amino acids. Germline CDR1 MNHEY, CDR2 SVGAGI. In DNA form, the CDR3 reads TGTGCCAGCAGTCTACCAGGACGGGGTCACGCCGGGGAGCTGTTTTTT. This encodes CASSLPGRGHAGELFF.

There are a few counts of this clonotype. The chain combines TRBV20-1 with TRBJ2-1, with D tentatively TRBD1 (6 bases). Germline loops: CDR1 DFQATT, CDR2 SNEGSKA (reference sequence). This CDR3 spans 14 amino acids. V was shortened by 6 bases and J by 3 bases, with 15 bases between the two germline ends. CDR3 bases: TGCAGTGCGTCTGACAGGAGAGGCTACAATGAGCAGTTCTTC. Translated, it gives CSASDRRGYNEQFF.

Ten or more counts support this clonotype. The CDR3 loop reads CSVHELGQFF. CDR3 nucleotide sequence: TGCAGCGTCCACGAACTTGGGCAGTTCTTC. The J gene is TRBJ2-1, the V gene TRBV29-1; D remains ambiguous. V lost 6 bases and J lost 12, with 12 bases in between. CDR1 and CDR2 from the germline V gene are SQVTM and ANQGSEA. CDR3 size: 10 residues.